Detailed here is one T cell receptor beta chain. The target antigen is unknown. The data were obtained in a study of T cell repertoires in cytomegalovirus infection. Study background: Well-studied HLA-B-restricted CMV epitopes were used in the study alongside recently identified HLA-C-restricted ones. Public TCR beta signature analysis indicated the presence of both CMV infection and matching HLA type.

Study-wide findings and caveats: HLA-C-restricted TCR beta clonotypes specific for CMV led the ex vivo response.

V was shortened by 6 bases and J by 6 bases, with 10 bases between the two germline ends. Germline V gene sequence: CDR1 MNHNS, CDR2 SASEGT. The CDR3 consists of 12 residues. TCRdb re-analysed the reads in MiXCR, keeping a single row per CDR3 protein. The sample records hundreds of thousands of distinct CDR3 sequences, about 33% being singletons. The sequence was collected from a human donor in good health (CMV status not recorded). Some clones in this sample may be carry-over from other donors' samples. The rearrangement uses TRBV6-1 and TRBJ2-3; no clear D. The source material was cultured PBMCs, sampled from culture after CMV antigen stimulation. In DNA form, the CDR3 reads TGTGCCAGCAGCGCCCTAGGGGATACGCAGTATTTT. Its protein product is CASSALGDTQYF.